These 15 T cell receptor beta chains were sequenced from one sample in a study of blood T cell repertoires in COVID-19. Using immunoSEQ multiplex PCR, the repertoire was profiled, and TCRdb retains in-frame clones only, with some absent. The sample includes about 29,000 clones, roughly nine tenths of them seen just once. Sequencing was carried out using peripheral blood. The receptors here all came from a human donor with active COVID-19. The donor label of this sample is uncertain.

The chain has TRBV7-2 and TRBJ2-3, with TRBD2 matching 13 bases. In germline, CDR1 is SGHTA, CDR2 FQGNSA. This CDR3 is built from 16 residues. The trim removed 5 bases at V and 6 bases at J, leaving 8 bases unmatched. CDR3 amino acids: CASSPGLAGLLDTQYF. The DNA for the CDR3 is TGTGCCAGCAGCCCGGGACTAGCGGGGCTACTGGATACGCAGTATTTT.

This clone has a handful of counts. CDR3 region: CASRGTIDSNQPQHF. The CDR3 bases are TGCGCCAGCAGAGGGACAATAGATAGCAATCAGCCCCAGCATTTT. This chain joins TRBV10-2 and TRBJ1-5; the D gene is possibly TRBD1 (6 bases). Deletions cut 6 bases from V and 0 bases from J, with 12 bases between. CDR3 size: 15 residues. Germline CDR1 is WSHSY and CDR2 is SAAADI.

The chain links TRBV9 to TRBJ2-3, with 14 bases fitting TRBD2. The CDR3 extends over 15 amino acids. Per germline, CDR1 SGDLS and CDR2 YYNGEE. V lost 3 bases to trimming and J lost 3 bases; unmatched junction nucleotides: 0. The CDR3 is CASSGLAGGTDTQYF. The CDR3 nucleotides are TGTGCCAGCAGCGGACTAGCGGGAGGGACAGATACGCAGTATTTT. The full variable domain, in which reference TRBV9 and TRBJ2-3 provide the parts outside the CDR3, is DSGVTQTPKHLITATGQRVTLRCSPRSGDLSVYWYQQSLDQGLQFLIQYYNGEERAKGNILERFSAQQFPDLHSELNLSSLELGDSALYFCASSGLAGGTDTQYFGPGTRLTVL.

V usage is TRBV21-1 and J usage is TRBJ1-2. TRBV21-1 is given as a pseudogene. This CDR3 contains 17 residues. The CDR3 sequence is CASSKTHCGPPTYGYTF. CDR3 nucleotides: TGTGCCAGCAGCAAGACCCACTGCGGGCCGCCAACGTATGGCTACACCTTC.

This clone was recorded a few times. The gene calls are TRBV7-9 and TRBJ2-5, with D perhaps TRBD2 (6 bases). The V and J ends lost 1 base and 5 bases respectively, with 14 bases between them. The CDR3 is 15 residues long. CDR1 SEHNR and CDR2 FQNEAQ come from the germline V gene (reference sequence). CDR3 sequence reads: CASSLEEGFWETQYF. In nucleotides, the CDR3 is TGTGCCAGCAGCTTAGAGGAGGGGTTCTGGGAGACCCAGTACTTC.

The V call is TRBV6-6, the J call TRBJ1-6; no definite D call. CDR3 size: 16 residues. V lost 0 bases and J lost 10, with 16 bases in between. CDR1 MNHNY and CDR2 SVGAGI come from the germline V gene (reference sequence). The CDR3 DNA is TGTGCCAGCAGTTACTCGAAATCGGTCCTGAACTCACCCCTCCACTTT. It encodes CASSYSKSVLNSPLHF.

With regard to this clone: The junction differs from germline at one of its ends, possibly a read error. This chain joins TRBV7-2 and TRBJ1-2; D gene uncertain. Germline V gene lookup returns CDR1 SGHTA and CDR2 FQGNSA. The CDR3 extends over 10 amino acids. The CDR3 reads CASHNNGYTF. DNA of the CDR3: TGTGCCAGCCATAACAATGGCTACACCTTC.

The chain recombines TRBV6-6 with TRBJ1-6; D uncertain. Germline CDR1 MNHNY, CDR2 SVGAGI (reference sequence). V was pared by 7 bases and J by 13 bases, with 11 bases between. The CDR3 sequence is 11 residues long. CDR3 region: CASTEGRPLHF. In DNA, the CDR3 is TGTGCCAGCACCGAAGGGAGGCCCCTCCACTTT.

CDR3 loop: CASSPPGTGLTGANVLTF. CDR3 nucleotide sequence: TGTGCCAGCTCACCGCCTGGGACAGGGCTAACTGGGGCCAACGTCCTGACTTTC. This chain joins TRBV18 and TRBJ2-6; 9 bases are a match to TRBD1. The CDR3 is 18 amino acids. The junction had 8 bases not matched to a gene; V was cut back by 3 bases and J by 2 bases. Germline values: CDR1 KGHSH, CDR2 LQKENI. The variable domain in full, completed from reference TRBV18 and TRBJ2-6, reads NAGVMQNPRHLVRRRGQEARLRCSPMKGHSHVYWYRQLPEEGLKFMVYLQKENIIDESGMPKERFSAEFPKEGPSILRIQQVVRGDSAAYFCASSPPGTGLTGANVLTFGAGSRLTVL.

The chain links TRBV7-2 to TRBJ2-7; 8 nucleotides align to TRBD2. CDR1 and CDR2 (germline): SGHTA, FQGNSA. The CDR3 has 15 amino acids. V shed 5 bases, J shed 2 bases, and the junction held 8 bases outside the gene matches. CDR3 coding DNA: TGTGCCAGCAGCGAACGAGCGGGAGAGACCTACGAGCAGTACTTC. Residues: CASSERAGETYEQYF. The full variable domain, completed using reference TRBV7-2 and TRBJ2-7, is GAGVSQSPSNKVTEKGKDVELRCDPISGHTALYWYRQSLGQGLEFLIYFQGNSAPDKSGLPSDRFSAERTGGSVSTLTIQRTQQEDSAVYLCASSERAGETYEQYFGPGTRLTVT.

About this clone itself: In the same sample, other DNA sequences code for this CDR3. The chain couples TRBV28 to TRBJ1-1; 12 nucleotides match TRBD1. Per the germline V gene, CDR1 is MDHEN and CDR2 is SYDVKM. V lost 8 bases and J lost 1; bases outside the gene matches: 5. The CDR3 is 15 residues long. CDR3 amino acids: CASRDRGRGNTEAFF. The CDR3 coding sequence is TGTGCCAGCCGGGACAGGGGGCGGGGGAACACTGAAGCTTTCTTT.

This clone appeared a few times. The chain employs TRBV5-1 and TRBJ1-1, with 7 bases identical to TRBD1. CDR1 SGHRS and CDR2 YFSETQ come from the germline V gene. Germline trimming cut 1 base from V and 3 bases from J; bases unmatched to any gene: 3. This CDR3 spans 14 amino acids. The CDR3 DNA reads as TGCGCCAGCAGCTTGAGGGGGCGGGACACTGAAGCTTTCTTT. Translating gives CASSLRGRDTEAFF.

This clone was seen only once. Here the CDR3 reads CASSFIRGWNEQYF. The CDR3 DNA reads as TGTGCCAGCAGCTTTATCAGGGGCTGGAACGAGCAGTACTTC. The gene calls are TRBV5-6 and TRBJ2-7; TRBD1 might be the D (6 bases). The CDR3 is made up of 14 amino acids. In germline, CDR1 is SGHDT, CDR2 YYEEEE. Trimming took off 2 bases at V and 5 bases at J, with 14 bases between the two ends.

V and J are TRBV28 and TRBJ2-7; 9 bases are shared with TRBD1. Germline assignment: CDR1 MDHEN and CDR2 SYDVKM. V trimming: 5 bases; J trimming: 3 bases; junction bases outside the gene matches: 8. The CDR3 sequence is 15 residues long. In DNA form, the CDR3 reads TGTGCCAGCAGTCTACCGGGACAGGGCTACTACGAGCAGTACTTC. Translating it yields CASSLPGQGYYEQYF.

The CDR3 DNA sequence: TGTGCCAGCAGTCCCACTAGCGGGGTAAAAGGGCTCTACGAGCAGTACTTC. This gives the protein CASSPTSGVKGLYEQYF. The chain employs TRBV28 and TRBJ2-7, with 10 positions matching TRBD2. V lost 5 bases to trimming and J lost 3 bases; unmatched junction nucleotides: 13. The CDR3 runs to 17 residues. The germline V gene encodes CDR1 MDHEN and CDR2 SYDVKM. The whole variable domain, filled in from reference TRBV28 and TRBJ2-7, reads DVKVTQSSRYLVKRTGEKVFLECVQDMDHENMFWYRQDPGLGLRLIYFSYDVKMKEKGDIPEGYSVSREKKERFSLILESASTNQTSMYLCASSPTSGVKGLYEQYFGPGTRLTVT.